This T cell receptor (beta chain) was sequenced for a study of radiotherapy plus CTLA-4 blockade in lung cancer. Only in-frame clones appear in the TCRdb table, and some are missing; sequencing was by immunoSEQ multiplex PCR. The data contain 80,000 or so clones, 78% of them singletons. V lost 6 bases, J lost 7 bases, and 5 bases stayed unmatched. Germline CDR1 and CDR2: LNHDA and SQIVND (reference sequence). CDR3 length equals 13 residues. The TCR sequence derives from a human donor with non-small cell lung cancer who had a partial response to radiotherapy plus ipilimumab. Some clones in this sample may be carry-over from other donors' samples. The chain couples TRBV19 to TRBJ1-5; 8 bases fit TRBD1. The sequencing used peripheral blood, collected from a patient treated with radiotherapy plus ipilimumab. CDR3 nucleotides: TGTGCCAGTAGCCCCGGACAGGGACAGCCCCAGCATTTT. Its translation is CASSPGQGQPQHF.